This TCR beta chain was recorded in a study of T cell responses to AZD1222 COVID-19 vaccine. Whole-study results and caveats: Spike-specific TCR breadth and depth rose after two AZD1222 doses. The study sampled repertoires only after the peak T cell response.

Researchers grouped second doses given at about 4 or about 12 weeks into one pool. Sequenced by immunoSEQ multiplex PCR; TCRdb stores in-frame clones only, minus some. The sample contains over 90,000 clones, around nine tenths of which appear only once. A note on this clone: Its target is unknown.

The CDR3 loop spans 13 amino acids. The germline V gene encodes CDR1 GTSNPN and CDR2 SVGIG (reference sequence). Trimming at V came to 4 bases and at J to 7 bases, leaving 4 bases not matched to a gene. The sequences come from peripheral blood, collected 28 days after the second AZD1222 dose. This chain links TRBV30 with TRBJ1-4, with 9 positions matching TRBD1. The clonotype originates from an adult who received the AZD1222 COVID-19 vaccine. The CDR3 DNA is TGTGCCTGGAAGGGACAGGGCGCTGAAAAACTGTTTTTT. Translation: CAWKGQGAEKLFF. Full variable domain (remainder filled in from reference TRBV30 and TRBJ1-4): SQTIHQWPATLVQPVGSPLSLECTVEGTSNPNLYWYRQAAGRGLQLLFYSVGIGQISSEVPQNLSASRPQDRQFILSSKKLLLSDSGFYLCAWKGQGAEKLFFGSGTQLSVL.